This TCR beta chain appears in the sequencing data of a study of glioma-infiltrating T cells. Study information: Dexamethasone exposure before glioma surgery was limited to six or fewer days. About 1 million peripheral T cells were targeted at about 4.5- to 11-fold coverage. Study conclusions and caveats: Tissue-blood divergence was below expectation in non-neoplastic patients, above in gliomas. Signature shared blood CDR3 motifs were enriched in low-divergence and depleted in high-divergence patients.

The iRepertoire nested amplicon-rescue multiplex PCR amplified TCR alpha and beta CDR3s from RNA. From the multiplex PCR reads, TCRdb called clonotypes with MiXCR, one entry per CDR3 protein. The sample holds 300,000 to 450,000 distinct CDR3 sequences, roughly two fifths seen once. This CDR3 is 16 amino acids long. V lost 5 bases and J lost 4, with 19 bases in between. CDR1 SGHAT and CDR2 FQNNGV come from the germline V gene. As for this clonotype: Its antigen is unidentified.

This clonotype was sampled from a human donor with low-grade glioma or glioblastoma, undergoing nonglioma brain surgery, or in good health (not recorded which). The specimen sequenced was glioma tissue, nonneoplastic brain tissue, or PBMCs (not recorded which). The chain uses TRBV11-2 and TRBJ2-3; D might be TRBD1 or TRBD2, each matching 6 bases. DNA for the CDR3: TGTGCCAGCAGCCCCAAAAAGGGGGGATTCGCAGATACGCAGTATTTT. It encodes CASSPKKGGFADTQYF.